Shown below are 22 T cell receptor beta chains from a single sample sequenced in a study of blood T cell repertoires in COVID-19. Profiled with immunoSEQ multiplex PCR; TCRdb holds only in-frame clones, not every one. The data hold more than 65,000 clones, with more than 75% observed a single time. The sample taken for sequencing was peripheral blood. These TCRs come from a human donor in a cohort sampled during active COVID-19.

With respect to this clone: One end of the junction varies from germline; a read error may be responsible. The chain links TRBV5-1 to TRBJ2-5, with TRBD2 identical over 9 bases. Germline V gives CDR1 SGHRS, CDR2 YFSETQ. CDR3 length: 15 residues. DNA of the CDR3: TGCGCCAGCAGCTTGGCGGCTAGCGGGGCGGGAAGGTGGAACTTC. This gives the protein CASSLAASGAGRWNF.

The chain combines TRBV5-1 with TRBJ1-4; 8 nucleotides agree with TRBD1. The V and J ends lost 4 bases and 4 bases, in that order; junction bases with no gene match: 6. The CDR3 contains 15 residues. Germline assignment: CDR1 SGHRS and CDR2 YFSETQ. The CDR3 spells CASSPTGAGNEKLFF. In DNA, the CDR3 is TGCGCCAGCAGCCCGACAGGGGCGGGTAATGAAAAACTGTTTTTT.

This chain connects TRBV6-5 to TRBJ1-1, with 8 bases identical to TRBD1. The V segment lost 7 bases and the J segment 1 base; nucleotides outside the gene matches: 5. The CDR3 contains 14 residues. Germline-derived CDR1 and CDR2 are MNHEY and SVGAGI. Here the CDR3 reads CASIAGTGNTEAFF. In DNA, the CDR3 is TGTGCCAGCATCGCCGGGACAGGGAACACTGAAGCTTTCTTT.

The chain couples TRBV19 to TRBJ2-6, with 7 bases lining up with TRBD1. Germline V CDR1 and CDR2: LNHDA, SQIVND (reference sequence). Trimming at V came to 8 bases and at J to 0 bases, leaving 4 bases not matched to a gene. The CDR3 covers 15 residues. CDR3 sequence: CASGGQTSGANVLTF. In DNA, the CDR3 is TGTGCCAGTGGGGGACAGACCTCTGGGGCCAACGTCCTGACTTTC. Full variable domain (missing parts from reference TRBV19 and TRBJ2-6): DGGITQSPKYLFRKEGQNVTLSCEQNLNHDAMYWYRQDPGQGLRLIYYSQIVNDFQKGDIAEGYSVSREKKESFPLTVTSAQKNPTAFYLCASGGQTSGANVLTFGAGSRLTVL.

This clone appeared a single time. This chain joins TRBV5-1 and TRBJ2-5; TRBD2 agrees at 16 bases. Germline CDR1 is SGHRS and CDR2 is YFSETQ. V lost 4 bases to trimming and J lost 5 bases; unmatched junction nucleotides: 14. CDR3 length: 19 residues. CDR3 loop: CASSHSGTSGGAREETQYF. DNA for the CDR3: TGCGCCAGCAGCCATTCCGGGACTAGCGGGGGGGCCCGAGAGGAGACCCAGTACTTC.

The chain combines TRBV7-9 with TRBJ1-6, with D possibly TRBD1 on 5 matching bases. The CDR3 runs to 15 residues. Trimming took 8 bases from V and 2 from J, leaving 13 bases between them. Germline V gives CDR1 SEHNR, CDR2 FQNEAQ (reference sequence). CDR3 sequence: CASVRGAAYNSPLHF. DNA of the CDR3: TGTGCCAGCGTTAGGGGCGCAGCCTATAATTCACCCCTCCACTTT.

V and J are TRBV7-2 and TRBJ1-4; no firm D call. Germline-derived CDR1 and CDR2 are SGHTA and FQGNSA. V lost 4 bases and J lost 4, with 7 bases in between. The CDR3 is made up of 13 amino acids. CDR3 coding DNA: TGTGCCAGCAGCTCCTATATTAATGAAAAACTGTTTTTT. Its translation is CASSSYINEKLFF.

The chain has TRBV18 and TRBJ1-2; the match to TRBD1 covers 8 bases. The CDR3 is made up of 13 amino acids. CDR1 is KGHSH, CDR2 LQKENI, per germline. V was clipped by 3 bases and J by 7 bases; unmatched bases: 4. Written as DNA, the CDR3 is TGTGCCAGCTCACCGGACAGGGAGAGTGGCTACACCTTC. It specifies CASSPDRESGYTF.

The chain carries TRBV18 and TRBJ1-2; D unclear. Trimming cost V 3 bases and J 7 bases, with 12 bases left between them. The CDR3 length is 13 residues. Germline CDR1 is KGHSH and CDR2 is LQKENI. In nucleotides, the CDR3 is TGTGCCAGCTCACCGGTCGGGTCGGCTGGCTACACCTTC. Its protein product is CASSPVGSAGYTF.

The V gene is TRBV4-3, the J gene TRBJ1-5; 7 positions match TRBD1. This CDR3 is 13 amino acids long. Germline V gene lookup returns CDR1 LGHNA and CDR2 YSLEER. V lost 0 bases, J lost 7 bases, and 0 bases stayed unmatched. This CDR3 is CASSQEQGQPQHF. CDR3 coding DNA: TGCGCCAGCAGCCAAGAACAGGGGCAGCCCCAGCATTTT.

The V and J genes are TRBV7-2 and TRBJ2-3, with 16 bases aligning to TRBD2. Germline V gives CDR1 SGHTA, CDR2 FQGNSA. This CDR3 comprises 14 residues. V lost 8 bases to trimming and J lost 7 bases; unmatched junction nucleotides: 3. The CDR3 DNA reads TGTGCCAGCGGGACTAGCGGGGGGGTGAATACGCAGTATTTT. Its protein product is CASGTSGGVNTQYF.

The J gene is TRBJ1-5, the V gene TRBV7-9; D is unclear. The CDR3 is 16 amino acids. From germline, CDR1 is SEHNR and CDR2 FQNEAQ (reference sequence). The V end lost 1 base, the J end lost 4 bases, and 14 bases lay between the germline ends. CDR3 DNA sequence: TGTGCCAGCAGCTTAGGAGGAGGCAGCCCGAATCAGCCCCAGCATTTT. Translation: CASSLGGGSPNQPQHF.

This clone was observed a handful of times. The rearrangement uses TRBV27 and TRBJ2-7; 8 bases map to TRBD1. The CDR3 is 14 amino acids. The germline gives CDR1 MNHEY, CDR2 SMNVEV (reference sequence). J gave up 2 bases and V 6 bases, and 6 bases lay outside the gene matches. CDR3 bases: TGTGCCAGCAGACAGGGACAGGCCGCCTACGAGCAGTACTTC. Protein product: CASRQGQAAYEQYF.

This chain links TRBV5-1 with TRBJ1-1, with a tentative D call TRBD1 (6 bases). This CDR3 contains 15 residues. The V end was cut by 0 bases, the J end by 3 bases, with 12 bases between. Looked up from germline, CDR1 is SGHRS and CDR2 is YFSETQ. The CDR3 sequence is CASSLVGRGDTEAFF. CDR3 sequence (DNA): TGCGCCAGCAGCTTGGTCGGCAGGGGAGACACTGAAGCTTTCTTT.

The V gene is TRBV9, the J gene TRBJ2-7, with D perhaps matching TRBD1 (5 bases). V lost 0 bases and J 3 bases, leaving 13 bases between the germline ends. Germline assignment: CDR1 SGDLS and CDR2 YYNGEE. This CDR3 region has 15 residues. The CDR3 DNA reads TGTGCCAGCAGCGTAGCCCCCCAGGGCGGCTACGAGCAGTACTTC. It is translated as CASSVAPQGGYEQYF.

The table lists this clone with a count of one. The chain uses TRBV11-2 and TRBJ1-1; no reliable D call. This CDR3 has 14 residues. V lost 5 bases and J 9 bases, leaving 19 bases between the germline ends. The germline gives CDR1 SGHAT, CDR2 FQNNGV. The CDR3 region is CASSPTRTIEKAFF. The CDR3 DNA reads TGTGCCAGCAGCCCCACGAGGACTATCGAAAAAGCTTTCTTT.

The V and J genes are TRBV11-2 and TRBJ1-2; a possible D gene is TRBD1 (6 bases). Germline CDR1 SGHAT, CDR2 FQNNGV. This CDR3 has 15 amino acids. V was pared by 4 bases and J by 7 bases, with 19 bases between. The CDR3: CASSSTQGKKPGYTF. The CDR3 DNA reads TGTGCCAGCAGCTCAACCCAGGGGAAGAAACCTGGCTACACCTTC.

The gene calls are TRBV6-5 and TRBJ1-1; the match to TRBD1 covers 10 bases. The CDR3 covers 13 residues. CDR1 is MNHEY and CDR2 is SVGAGI in the germline V gene. V lost 6 bases, J lost 10 bases, and 8 bases stayed unmatched. This chain's CDR3 is CASSSGTGVRAFF. The CDR3 DNA is TGTGCCAGCAGCTCCGGGACAGGGGTACGAGCTTTCTTT.

V is TRBV24-1 and J is TRBJ2-1; 9 nucleotides align to TRBD2. Trimming at V came to 2 bases and at J to 10 bases, leaving 11 bases not matched to a gene. The length of the CDR3 is 16 residues. CDR1 and CDR2 (germline): KGHDR, SFDVKD. CDR3 residues: CATSDSHGTSWWEQFF. CDR3 nucleotides: TGTGCCACCAGTGATTCACACGGGACTAGCTGGTGGGAGCAGTTCTTC.

The chain has TRBV4-2 and TRBJ1-2; TRBD1 matches at 10 bases. This CDR3 spans 15 amino acids. Germline loops: CDR1 LGHNA, CDR2 YNFKEQ. The V gene end was trimmed by 0 bases and the J gene end by 3 bases; junction bases not matched to a gene: 1. This CDR3 is CASSQEDRGYYGYTF. CDR3 nucleotides: TGTGCCAGCAGCCAAGAGGACAGGGGGTACTATGGCTACACCTTC.

This rearrangement joins TRBV5-8 to TRBJ2-3; possibly TRBD1 for D (5 bases). The CDR3 has 14 residues. Germline V CDR1 and CDR2: SGHTS, YDEGEE. Trimming took 4 bases from V and 2 from J, leaving 11 bases between them. CDR3 DNA: TGTGCCAGCAGCAGGACAACCTACACAGATACGCAGTATTTT. It specifies CASSRTTYTDTQYF.

The chain recombines TRBV30 with TRBJ1-3; D remains ambiguous. Germline CDR1 GTSNPN, CDR2 SVGIG (reference sequence). CDR3 length: 12 amino acids. The V and J ends lost 5 bases and 0 bases respectively, with 5 bases between them. The CDR3 sequence: CAWAGSGNTIYF. CDR3 bases: TGTGCCTGGGCAGGCTCTGGAAACACCATATATTTT.